This T cell receptor beta chain was recovered during a study of blood T cell repertoires in COVID-19. Researchers sorted participants into cohorts using their self-reported clinical history. Cohort 3 recovery required two negative PCRs, clearance, or symptom resolution. Sequencing used immunoSEQ multiplex PCR; TCRdb keeps in-frame clones, though not all of them. The sample lists 250,000 to 350,000 clones, approximately 81% seen once, with roughly 2.6% in the top ten. V lost 1 base to trimming and J lost 8 bases, with 8 bases between them. The CDR3 loop spans 12 amino acids. Germline V gives CDR1 SGHTA, CDR2 FQGNSA.

The sample consisted of PBMCs or T cells enriched from blood (not recorded which). The chain uses TRBV7-2 and TRBJ1-2; no firm D call. The TCR was taken from a woman between 45 and 60 years old who had recovered from COVID-19. The CDR3 DNA is TGTGCCAGCAGCTTAGAGTCGAGAGGCTACACCTTC. Amino acids: CASSLESRGYTF.